A selection of T cell receptor beta chains follows, all from one sample in a study of beta chain features in type 1 diabetes. TCRdb's copy holds only in-frame clones and misses some; the assay was immunoSEQ multiplex PCR. The sample consists of about 25,000 clones, under 50% of them appearing once. Source material: stem cell memory CD4+ T cells from blood. All receptors derive from a young man with type 1 diabetes. Both conserved end residues are part of each CDR3. The D gene is left open where the match is weak. Expanded clones get a size class; other rows say once, few or many, or leave the size out.

j_call v_call clone_size d_call cdr3_aa cdr3_nt
TRBJ1-2 TRBV5-1 . . CASSVSGDGYTF TGCGCCAGCAGCGTGTCAGGGGATGGCTACACCTTC
TRBJ2-1 TRBV11-2 . . CASSPESNEQFF TGTGCCAGCAGCCCCGAGTCCAATGAGCAGTTCTTC
TRBJ2-5 TRBV5-4 . . CASSYDRKETQYF TGTGCCAGCAGCTACGACAGAAAAGAGACCCAGTACTTC
TRBJ1-3 TRBV2 . . CASSAGSYSGNTIYF TGTGCCAGCAGCGCCGGGTCCTACTCTGGAAACACCATATATTTT
TRBJ1-2 TRBV6-1 . TRBD1 CASSWYRGGSYGYTF TGTGCCAGCAGTTGGTACAGGGGAGGAAGCTATGGCTACACCTTC
TRBJ2-7 TRBV18 . . CASSTDSYEQYF TGTGCCAGCTCAACTGACTCCTACGAGCAGTACTTC
TRBJ1-1 TRBV11-2 few TRBD1 CASSLGQGAFNEAFF TGTGCCAGCAGCTTAGGACAGGGGGCATTCAATGAAGCTTTCTTT
TRBJ2-5 TRBV6-5 . TRBD1 CASRTQGETQYF TGTGCCAGCAGAACACAGGGGGAGACCCAGTACTTC
TRBJ2-3 TRBV9 . TRBD1 CASSALTGGPSTDTQYF TGTGCCAGCAGCGCGTTAACAGGGGGTCCTAGCACAGATACGCAGTATTTT
TRBJ2-3 TRBV5-8 once TRBD2 CASRRGGQRTDTQYF TGTGCCAGCAGACGCGGGGGGCAACGCACAGATACGCAGTATTTT
TRBJ1-1 TRBV20-1 few . CSAPRGTEAFF TGCAGTGCCCCCCGAGGAACTGAAGCTTTCTTT
TRBJ2-7 TRBV7-9 . TRBD2 CASSRGATSGRSTYEQYF TGTGCCAGCAGCCGGGGGGCGACTAGCGGGAGGTCCACCTACGAGCAGTACTTC
TRBJ1-5 TRBV10-3 . TRBD1 CAISERGLTGGNQPQHF TGTGCCATCAGTGAGAGGGGGTTGACAGGGGGCAATCAGCCCCAGCATTTT
TRBJ2-7 TRBV27 . TRBD2 CASSLSGLAGDREQYF TGTGCCAGCAGTTTATCGGGGTTAGCGGGGGACCGGGAGCAGTACTTC
TRBJ2-4 TRBV6-1 few TRBD1 CASTKTGNNIQYF TGTGCCAGCACCAAGACAGGGAATAACATTCAGTACTTC
TRBJ2-7 TRBV20-1 . . CSAELGDEQYF TGCAGTGCCGAGCTAGGGGACGAGCAGTACTTC
TRBJ1-2 TRBV25-1 few . CASSEESRGQPNPGYTF TGTGCCAGCAGTGAAGAGAGTCGAGGACAGCCCAATCCCGGCTACACCTTC
TRBJ2-1 TRBV18 . TRBD2 CASSPPLAGGYNEQFF TGTGCCAGCTCACCACCGCTAGCGGGGGGTTACAATGAGCAGTTCTTC
TRBJ2-2 TRBV2 . . CASSRAGPGELFF TGTGCCAGCAGTCGCGCAGGGCCCGGGGAGCTGTTTTTT
TRBJ1-2 TRBV6-5 few TRBD1 CASSYGGQGARGYTF TGTGCCAGCAGTTACGGAGGACAGGGGGCGCGTGGCTACACCTTC
TRBJ2-2 TRBV7-9 . TRBD2 CASSSGTSGIWELFF TGTGCCAGCAGCTCCGGGACTAGCGGGATATGGGAGCTGTTTTTT
TRBJ1-1 TRBV28 few . CASSLEFSEAFF TGTGCCAGCAGTTTAGAGTTTTCTGAAGCTTTCTTT
TRBJ2-7 TRBV7-2 . . CASSYSGNSYEQYF TGTGCCAGCAGCTATAGCGGCAACTCCTACGAGCAGTACTTC
TRBJ2-5 TRBV25-1 . . CASSQPGRETQYF TGTGCCAGCAGTCAGCCAGGGAGGGAGACCCAGTACTTC
TRBJ1-4 TRBV6-4 . . CASSRGGADEKLFF TGTGCCAGCAGCCGAGGGGGGGCGGATGAAAAACTGTTTTTT
TRBJ2-7 TRBV7-9 . . CASSPGQGYEQYF TGTGCCAGCAGCCCCGGGCAGGGCTACGAGCAGTACTTC
TRBJ2-3 TRBV19 few TRBD2 CASSTASGGVKDTQYF TGTGCCAGTAGTACAGCTAGCGGGGGAGTGAAAGATACGCAGTATTTT
TRBJ2-5 TRBV7-9 . . CASSFKSEQYF TGTGCCAGCAGCTTTAAATCGGAGCAGTACTTC
TRBJ1-2 TRBV11-2 . TRBD1 CASSSGQGYGYTF TGTGCCAGCAGCTCCGGACAGGGGTATGGCTACACCTTC
TRBJ2-1 TRBV11-2 . . CASSLDSGATSYNEQFF TGTGCCAGCAGCTTAGATAGTGGGGCGACGTCCTACAATGAGCAGTTCTTC
TRBJ1-2 TRBV5-6 few TRBD1 CASSQTGMDGYTF TGTGCCAGCAGCCAGACAGGGATGGATGGCTACACCTTC
TRBJ2-7 TRBV18 . . CASSPTGTGPYEQYF TGTGCCAGCTCACCAACCGGGACTGGGCCCTACGAGCAGTACTTC
TRBJ1-2 TRBV7-9 few TRBD1 CASSPGQVYGYTF TGTGCCAGCAGCCCGGGACAGGTCTATGGCTACACCTTC
TRBJ2-3 TRBV6-5 . . CASRSNTDTQYF TGTGCCAGCAGATCTAACACAGATACGCAGTATTTT
TRBJ2-2 TRBV6-5 . TRBD2 CASRSGGLIGELFF TGTGCCAGCAGGTCGGGGGGATTGATCGGGGAGCTGTTTTTT
TRBJ2-1 TRBV4-2 . . CASSQGTGRNEQFF TGTGCCAGCAGCCAAGGAACAGGTCGGAATGAGCAGTTCTTC
TRBJ2-5 TRBV11-2 . TRBD2 CASRRGTVELETQYF TGTGCCAGCAGGCGGGGGACGGTGGAACTGGAGACCCAGTACTTC
TRBJ1-2 TRBV5-1 . . CASSYVAGGDYGYTF TGCGCCAGCAGCTACGTGGCGGGGGGGGACTATGGCTACACCTTC
TRBJ1-1 TRBV30 . TRBD1 CAWSVIGTVGTEAFF TGTGCCTGGAGTGTAATCGGGACAGTGGGGACTGAAGCTTTCTTT
TRBJ1-2 TRBV6-5 . TRBD1 CASRPGTGVSGYTF TGTGCCAGCAGACCAGGGACAGGGGTTTCCGGCTACACCTTC
TRBJ1-1 TRBV28 few . CASSLRHREAFF TGTGCCAGCAGTTTGCGACACCGTGAAGCTTTCTTT
TRBJ2-5 TRBV5-1 . TRBD1 CASSFTGAQETQYF TGCGCCAGCAGCTTTACAGGGGCCCAAGAGACCCAGTACTTC
TRBJ1-2 TRBV6-1 . . CASSEEGQGNYGYTF TGTGCCAGCAGTGAAGAAGGGCAGGGGAACTATGGCTACACCTTC
TRBJ1-2 TRBV2 . . CASSTQGGSYGYTF TGTGCCAGCAGTACACAAGGGGGAAGCTATGGCTACACCTTC
TRBJ1-1 TRBV7-8 few . CASSLVLGGTEAFF TGTGCCAGCAGCTTAGTACTGGGGGGCACTGAAGCTTTCTTT
TRBJ1-1 TRBV29-1 once . CSVDKQGAPEAFF TGCAGCGTTGATAAACAGGGAGCCCCTGAAGCTTTCTTT
TRBJ2-5 TRBV9 . TRBD2 CASSVDASGRLETQYF TGTGCCAGCAGCGTAGATGCTAGCGGGAGGTTGGAGACCCAGTACTTC
TRBJ2-2 TRBV19 . TRBD2 CASSRTRNTGELFF TGTGCCAGTAGCCGGACTAGGAACACCGGGGAGCTGTTTTTT
TRBJ2-5 TRBV25-1 . TRBD2 CASSELGLAGEETQYF TGTGCCAGCAGTGAGCTGGGGCTAGCGGGAGAAGAGACCCAGTACTTC
TRBJ2-2 TRBV14 . TRBD2 CASRQTSGSTTGELFF TGTGCCAGCAGGCAGACTAGCGGGAGTACCACCGGGGAGCTGTTTTTT
TRBJ2-1 TRBV9 few . CASSSEAGAYNEQFF TGTGCCAGCAGCTCGGAGGCGGGGGCTTACAATGAGCAGTTCTTC
TRBJ1-1 TRBV5-4 . TRBD1 CASSFNWQGAAFF TGTGCCAGCAGCTTCAATTGGCAGGGGGCAGCTTTCTTT
TRBJ2-3 TRBV7-2 . TRBD2 CASSSLAGGLANTQYF TGTGCCAGCAGCTCGCTAGCGGGAGGATTGGCAAATACGCAGTATTTT